Listed below are T cell receptor beta chains from one sample, sequenced in a study of T cells in Graves' hyperthyroidism and ophthalmopathy. A single record per CDR3 protein comes from TCRdb applying MiXCR to the multiplex PCR reads. The sample contains approximately 300,000 distinct CDR3 sequences, around a sixth of which appear only once. The sequenced material came from blood. These receptors were collected from a man under 40 with Graves' hyperthyroidism. Each CDR3 is given with its conserved first and last residue. Each record gives: V gene, clone size, J gene, D gene, CDR3 protein, CDR3 DNA. A D gene is named only where the DNA matches it firmly. Clone size is stated in some rows and not others, as once, few, many or a class when expanded.

>TRBV5-5|-|TRBJ2-7|-
CASSLAQSYEQYF
TGTGCCAGCAGCTTGGCACAGTCCTACGAGCAGTACTTC
>TRBV20-1|many|TRBJ2-3|-
CSARPRRSTDTQYF
TGCAGTGCTAGGCCACGCCGTAGCACAGATACGCAGTATTTT
>TRBV14|-|TRBJ2-4|-
CASSQVVNIQYF
TGTGCCAGCAGCCAAGTTGTAAACATTCAGTACTTC
>TRBV5-1|many|TRBJ2-3|TRBD2
CASSTGSGSTDTQYF
TGCGCCAGCAGCACGGGCAGCGGGAGTACGGATACGCAGTATTTT
>TRBV20-1|-|TRBJ1-1|-
CSAREGSGTEAFF
TGCAGTGCTAGGGAGGGGTCGGGAACTGAAGCTTTCTTT
>TRBV28|many|TRBJ2-3|TRBD1
CASSFTGGMVPQYF
TGTGCCAGCAGTTTTACAGGGGGGATGGTTCCGCAGTATTTT
>TRBV5-1|-|TRBJ2-2|-
CAAREPNTGELFF
TGCGCCGCCCGAGAGCCGAACACCGGGGAGCTGTTTTTT
>TRBV11-1|many|TRBJ2-7|TRBD1
CASSLRTGAYEQYF
TGTGCCAGCAGCTTACGGACAGGGGCATACGAGCAGTACTTC
>TRBV6-1|many|TRBJ2-6|TRBD1
CASSPQGGTSGANVLTF
TGTGCCAGCAGTCCACAGGGGGGAACCTCTGGGGCCAACGTCCTGACTTTC
>TRBV27|medium-sized|TRBJ2-1|-
CASSPITSRASSYNEQFF
TGTGCCAGCAGCCCAATTACCTCAAGAGCGAGCTCCTACAATGAGCAGTTCTTC
>TRBV7-3|-|TRBJ2-3|-
CASSPGSAPDTQYF
TGTGCCAGCAGCCCCGGGTCAGCCCCAGATACGCAGTATTTT
>TRBV5-1|-|TRBJ2-5|-
CASSLVPAQETQYF
TGCGCCAGCAGCTTGGTTCCTGCTCAAGAGACCCAGTACTTC
>TRBV7-8|-|TRBJ1-1|-
CASSPRLGRDTEAFF
TGTGCCAGCAGCCCCCGGCTGGGGAGGGACACTGAAGCTTTCTTT
>TRBV7-3|many|TRBJ2-1|-
CASSLLATRSYNEQFF
TGTGCCAGCAGCTTATTGGCGACCCGCTCCTACAATGAGCAGTTCTTC
>TRBV20-1|few|TRBJ2-7|TRBD2
CSASKVAGGSYEQYF
TGCAGTGCTAGCAAGGTGGCCGGCGGGAGCTACGAGCAGTACTTC
>TRBV28|many|TRBJ2-5|-
CASSPSIDRNIKETQYF
TGTGCCAGCAGTCCATCGATAGACAGGAACATTAAAGAGACCCAGTACTTC
>TRBV7-3|many|TRBJ1-1|-
CASSEGLNTEAFF
TGTGCCAGCTCGGAAGGGTTGAACACTGAAGCTTTCTTT
>TRBV5-1|few|TRBJ2-1|-
CASSPRGERYNEQFF
TGCGCCAGCAGCCCCCGTGGGGAGCGTTACAATGAGCAGTTCTTC
>TRBV5-4|-|TRBJ2-7|-
CASSREGGGTYEQYF
TGTGCCAGCAGCCGTGAAGGAGGGGGGACTTACGAGCAGTACTTC
>TRBV3-1|many|TRBJ2-2|TRBD2
CASRSEAGRDTGELFF
TGTGCCAGCAGATCGGAGGCAGGGAGGGACACCGGGGAGCTGTTTTTT
>TRBV12-3/TRBV12-4|few|TRBJ1-1|-
CASTKGQLTEAFF
TGTGCCAGCACCAAGGGACAACTCACTGAAGCTTTCTTT
>TRBV12-3/TRBV12-4|-|TRBJ2-7|-
CASWTQPGGEQYF
TGTGCCAGCTGGACCCAACCGGGCGGCGAGCAGTACTTC
>TRBV6-1|many|TRBJ1-1|-
CASSQRGMDTEAFF
TGTGCCAGCAGTCAACGGGGGATGGACACTGAAGCTTTCTTT
>TRBV5-1|many|TRBJ2-5|-
CASSLAETQYF
TGTGCCAGCAGCTTAGCGGAGACCCAGTACTTC
>TRBV3-1|many|TRBJ2-2|-
CASSGANTGELFF
TGTGCCAGCAGTGGTGCGAACACCGGGGAGCTGTTTTTT
>TRBV20-1|few|TRBJ2-7|TRBD1
CSAGQDISYEQYF
TGCAGTGCTGGACAGGACATCTCCTACGAGCAGTACTTC
>TRBV2|many|TRBJ2-2|TRBD1
CASSAQGVNTGELFF
TGTGCCAGCAGTGCCCAGGGGGTTAACACCGGGGAGCTGTTTTTT
>TRBV10-3|few|TRBJ2-1|TRBD2
CAISREGNEQFF
TGTGCCATCAGCAGGGAGGGGAATGAGCAGTTCTTC
>TRBV9|-|TRBJ2-7|-
CASSVARDSIYEQYF
TGTGCCAGCAGCGTAGCTAGGGACTCGATCTACGAGCAGTACTTC
>TRBV11-2|many|TRBJ1-6|-
CASSLRLSPLHF
TGTGCCAGCAGCTTAAGGTTGTCACCCCTCCACTTT
>TRBV18|-|TRBJ2-3|-
CASSPAGRSENTQYF
TGTGCCAGCTCACCTGCGGGGCGATCGGAGAATACGCAGTATTTT
>TRBV11-2|many|TRBJ2-5|-
CASSLDWGRETQYF
TGTGCCAGCAGCTTAGATTGGGGCCGGGAGACCCAGTACTTC
>TRBV12-3/TRBV12-4|few|TRBJ2-5|-
CASRNRAATQYF
TGTGCCAGCAGGAACAGGGCCGCGACCCAGTACTTC
>TRBV5-1|few|TRBJ1-2|-
CASSLAGTLLNYGYTF
TGCGCCAGCAGCTTGGCCGGGACCCTCCTCAACTATGGCTACACCTTC
>TRBV7-9|few|TRBJ1-1|-
CASGLNGGTEAFF
TGTGCCAGCGGCCTAAACGGGGGCACTGAAGCTTTCTTT
>TRBV7-3|-|TRBJ2-2|-
CASSLLERTGELFF
TGTGCCAGCAGCTTACTAGAGCGCACCGGGGAGCTGTTTTTT
>TRBV28|many|TRBJ2-7|TRBD2
CASSPYLAGAYEQYF
TGTGCCAGCAGTCCCTACCTCGCGGGGGCCTACGAGCAGTACTTC
>TRBV6-1|-|TRBJ2-7|TRBD2
CASSTLLGLAAYEQYF
TGTGCCAGCAGTACCCTCTTAGGACTAGCGGCCTACGAGCAGTACTTC
>TRBV7-8|-|TRBJ2-7|-
CASSLAVAHEQYF
TGTGCCAGCAGCTTAGCAGTGGCTCATGAGCAGTACTTC
>TRBV20-1|many|TRBJ2-7|TRBD2
CSARAGGGEQYF
TGCAGTGCACGAGCGGGAGGGGGAGAGCAGTACTTC
>TRBV2|-|TRBJ2-3|-
CASSEALGPGDTQYF
TGTGCCAGCAGTGAAGCGTTGGGACCGGGAGATACGCAGTATTTT
>TRBV27|-|TRBJ2-3|TRBD1
CASSHRGHDTQYF
TGTGCCAGCAGTCACAGGGGGCACGATACGCAGTATTTT